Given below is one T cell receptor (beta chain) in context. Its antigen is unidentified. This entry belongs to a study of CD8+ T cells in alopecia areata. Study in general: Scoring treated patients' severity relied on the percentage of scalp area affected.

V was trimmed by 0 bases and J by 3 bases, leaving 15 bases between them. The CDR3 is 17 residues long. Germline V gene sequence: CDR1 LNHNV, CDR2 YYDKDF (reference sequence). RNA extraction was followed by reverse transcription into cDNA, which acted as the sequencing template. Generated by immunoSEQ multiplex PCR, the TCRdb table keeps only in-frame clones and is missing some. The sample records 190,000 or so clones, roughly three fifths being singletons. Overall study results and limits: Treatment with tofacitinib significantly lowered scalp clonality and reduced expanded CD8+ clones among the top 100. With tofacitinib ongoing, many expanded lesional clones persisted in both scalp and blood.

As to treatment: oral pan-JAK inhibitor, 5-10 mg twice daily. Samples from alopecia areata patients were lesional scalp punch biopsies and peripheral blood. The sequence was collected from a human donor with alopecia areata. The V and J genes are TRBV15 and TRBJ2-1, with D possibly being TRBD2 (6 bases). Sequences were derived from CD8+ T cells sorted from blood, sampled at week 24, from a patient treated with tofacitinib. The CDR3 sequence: CATSRDWAGRGYNEQFF. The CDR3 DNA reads TGTGCCACCAGCAGAGATTGGGCGGGGAGAGGCTACAATGAGCAGTTCTTC.